This T cell receptor beta chain was identified in a study of graft-versus-host responses after intestinal transplantation. Germline CDR1 reads SGHTA; CDR2 reads FQGNSA. The V gene end was trimmed by 1 base and the J gene end by 0 bases; junction bases not matched to a gene: 7. The CDR3 has 18 amino acids. Time point of the sample: postoperative day 105 after intestinal transplantation (dayNNNN = postoperative day). Lamina propria and intraepithelial lymphocytes were released by processing graft tissue. The repertoire was sequenced with immunoSEQ multiplex PCR; TCRdb's copy has only in-frame clones and lacks some. The sample includes 3,800 or so clones, under 90% seen only once; the top ten take more than 7%.

The clonotype originates from a human patient who received an intestinal transplant, so some T cells may come from the graft donor. The source was ileum tissue, collected 105 days after intestinal transplantation. The J gene is TRBJ2-4, the V gene TRBV7-2, with 9 bases aligning to TRBD2. The CDR3 sequence is CASSLVGLAGLAKNIQYF. In DNA, the CDR3 is TGTGCCAGCAGCTTAGTGGGGCTAGCGGGGCTAGCCAAAAACATTCAGTACTTC.